This T cell receptor beta chain was captured by sequencing in a study of cytomegalovirus exposure and HLA in healthy donors (dated by TCRdb to between 2016 and 2019). About the study as a whole: An earlier analysis of more than 550 of the donors reported 276 Gb of sequence data and approximately 120 million unique TCR beta sequences obtained from about 179 million T cells. An early release that covered more than 550 HLA-typed donors contained approximately 300 gigabases of sequencing data and tens of millions of unique TCR sequences. Of the roughly 400 genotyped donors, 65% to 90% were placed in the genetic ancestry cluster associated with self-reported Caucasian donors. The aim of the study was to test whether cataloging public T cell receptors could identify signatures of past pathogen exposure. Using immunosequencing, the study profiled T cell repertoires from about 610 subjects and related those repertoires to cytomegalovirus serostatus. Besides the first cohort of 500 to 700 subjects, a separate validation cohort made up of 120 different subjects was used. To predict cytomegalovirus infection status, the study brought together high-throughput TCR immunosequencing, statistical association of individual TCRs with disease status, and machine learning. A later analysis re-analyzed previously published TCR beta repertoires from roughly 630 donors and added high-resolution HLA genotyping to study TCR occurrence patterns. The later analysis used no new phenotypic data to find candidate immune exposures, relying instead on TCR beta sequences and their occurrence across donors. An earlier analysis of several hundred of the donors applied high-throughput TCR beta sequencing to assess whether each TCR beta V gene segment acted as functional or pseudogenic. Donor age, sex, ethnicity and CMV serostatus were compiled together with the repertoire data. A later genetic analysis took genome-wide SNP genotypes for about three fifths of the roughly 700 donors and used that subset as a discovery cohort. Every discovery cohort repertoire had been produced on one sequencing platform. Class I and class II HLA loci were covered by the typing at four-digit resolution. The number of donors typed differed by locus, with roughly 620-640 for A, B, C, DRB1 and DQB1, roughly 550 for DQA1, over 600 for DPA1, and about 450 for DPB1. Five DR-DQ haplotypes were handled as single units for association and clustering, since linkage in the cohort was strong. Across some 400 genotyped donors of the cohort, an average of roughly 230,000 unique TCR beta nucleotide sequences per donor were sequenced, and roughly 18% of those sequences were non-productive.

Findings and caveats that apply to the study as a whole: The sequencing pipeline was judged likely to have produced a cluster of highly shared sequence variants as a technical artifact. CMV serostatus was the only immune exposure information available for the cohort. Specific HLA alleles were associated with over 15,000 TCR beta sequences at a false discovery rate of 0.05 in a later analysis. Presence/absence analyses assumed roughly uniform sequencing depth across donors, an assumption that may not hold. Strong co-occurrence of HLA alleles, especially DR and DQ, made assigning TCR associations to individual alleles difficult. Because the 87-base-pair reads could not distinguish some IMGT-functional V segments, including TRBV6-2 and TRBV6-3, those segments were excluded. The classifier was reported to diagnose cytomegalovirus status with high specificity and sensitivity in both the original and validation cohorts. Because counts were too low, roughly 18 rarely observed V segments, including chromosome 9 orphons, were left out of the earlier analysis of approximately 580 of the donors. Because HLA typing was unavailable for some donors at each locus, only the typed subset was used in association tests. The study gave a list of around 170 TCR beta chains associated with cytomegalovirus. The authors suggested that the approach could potentially be extended to other disease states and immunological phenotypes. While some public TCRs were present in many individuals, most TCR sequences turned up only very rarely across donors. In a later analysis, HLA-associated TCR beta chains showed more clonal expansion and lower generation probabilities than non-associated chains that were equally common. Correlated functional status among segregating V segments might be attributable to linkage disequilibrium, but an unknown experimental factor could not be ruled out. A few of the identified cytomegalovirus-associated TCR beta chains were confirmed in vitro to be specific for cytomegalovirus antigens. According to a later analysis, most CMV-associated TCR beta chains appeared to be HLA-restricted, and the HLA associations seemed to be driven largely by CMV exposure. In a later genetic analysis, a missense DCLRE1C variant was associated with V-gene and J-gene trimming of TCR beta chains, and the association was replicated in an independent cohort. A later genetic analysis reported fewer N-insertions in productive TCRs among donors in an Asian-associated ancestry cluster than the approximately 670-donor mean. Broadly in line with IMGT annotations, most TCR beta V segments showed up in productive rearrangements about 87% or about 30% of the time in an earlier analysis of around 600 of the donors. A later analysis reported that several top co-occurrence clusters appeared linked to parvovirus B19, influenza, CMV and Epstein-Barr virus. A further reported finding was that TCR beta sequences accurately predicted the HLA-A and HLA-B alleles for most subjects in the first cohort. A later analysis found that TCR association rates varied across HLA loci, with DRB1 alleles showing the most associated TCRs and HLA-C alleles the fewest. In this cohort, only TCR beta chains were sequenced, and detectable features were limited by the absence of alpha or paired-chain data.

The CDR3 measures 16 amino acids from cysteine to phenylalanine. Only the CDR3 part of the read is kept: 48 bases, read in frame from the first base. From the germline V gene, CDR1 is LGHNA and CDR2 is YNFKEQ. Relative to germline, V is 0 bases shorter and J is 6 bases shorter, with 12 bases between their ends. Library preparation employed the immunoSEQ multiplex PCR assay. For the multiplex PCR, a mixture combining 60 forward primers for TCR Vbeta segments and 13 reverse primers for TCR Jbeta segments was used. The CDR3 region of rearranged TCR beta genes was amplified from genomic DNA with a multiplex PCR assay. The amplified TCR beta libraries were sequenced on the Illumina HiSeq System as 87-base-pair reads. The study's processing was this. Across the 670 or so repertoires, a later analysis counted about 81 million unique TCR beta chains, 8.5 million to 12 million of which were shared by at least two donors. Raw reads were error-corrected and collapsed into unique sequences by a nearest-neighbor algorithm in which closely related sequences were merged to remove PCR and sequencing errors. V, D and J gene segments were assigned by aligning CDR3 sequences to IMGT reference sequences. For a sequence to be retained, at least a six-nucleotide match to both a V gene segment and a J gene segment was required. Rearrangements were called productive when the CDR3 lacked stop codons and stayed in frame with V and J; all others were non-productive. CDR3 was defined by IMGT convention, running from the second conserved V-encoded cysteine to the conserved J-encoded phenylalanine. The earlier analysis of 587 of the donors excluded sequences that lacked an unambiguous match to a single V gene segment. In an earlier analysis of some 590 of the donors, V segments were called functional above 56.7% productive rearrangements and were called segregating when the between-donor standard deviation exceeded 5%. A statistical classification framework was built for diagnosing cytomegalovirus status from the catalog of TCR beta chain sequences. A later analysis assigned V and J genes by comparing TCR nucleotide sequences with IMGT/GENE-DB human TR gene sequences. In a later analysis, CDR3 sequences and most-parsimonious VDJ recombination scenarios were assigned using the TCRdist pipeline. A later analysis defined each TCR beta chain by its CDR3 amino acid sequence plus V-gene family, and excluded reads lacking a unique V-gene family. As a way to deal with suspected cross-contamination and a sequencing artifact, a later analysis dropped under 600 nucleotide sequences that were highly shared and had low generation probability. A later analysis calculated a clonal expansion index for each public chain from normalized within-repertoire ranks of inferred template counts. A later analysis computed generation probabilities with a VDJ recombination model fitted to out-of-frame rearrangements, and checked the results against IGoR. In a later analysis, hypergeometric tests were used to score TCR-TCR, TCR-HLA and TCR-CMV co-occurrence, with a repertoire-size bias correction applied to TCR pairs. A later analysis estimated false discovery rates by permuting HLA or CMV assignments 20 times. In a later analysis, co-occurring TCRs were grouped with DBSCAN, and TCRdist sequence similarity was added when clustering was performed within HLA-allele-positive subsets. Repertoires with fewer than 30,000 or more than 120,000 public chains were left out of co-occurrence clustering, as were about five repertoires with anomalous nucleotide sharing. The table comes from immuneACCESS by way of TCRdb, which keeps in-frame sequences with V and J called. Part of the clones is missing from these tables; in studies checked, under half for an unresolved V gene and the rest for unknown reasons. Clonal size and the V and J genes are those of that table, whereas D and trimming came from the DNA. The sample includes about 150,000 clones, with approximately 77% observed a single time. The top ten hold around 1.3% of the sample.

The cohort consisted of hundreds of healthy bone marrow donors. All cohort members were sampled while nominally healthy, although unrecorded immune exposures were likely present. The donor tested CMV seronegative and was one of the 352 seronegative cohort members. Every donor gave a peripheral blood sample, and the peripheral blood mononuclear cells from that sample were used for TCR beta sequencing. The Qiagen DNeasy Blood Extraction Kit was used to extract genomic DNA from the blood cell samples. Worth noting for this clone: What this receptor recognizes is not known. Within one base of it there is no much larger clone, and no base qualities were kept.

The chain employs TRBV4-2 and TRBJ1-6; a tentative D call is TRBD1 (5 bases match). Sequencing was performed on PBMCs. The receptor was isolated from a woman in her thirties or forties in good health and CMV-seronegative. The CDR3 in this case is CASSQDLSRVNSPLHF. The DNA is TGTGCCAGCAGCCAAGATTTGTCCAGGGTTAATTCACCCCTCCACTTT.